This T cell receptor beta chain was captured by sequencing in a study of T cell changes during pregnancy in multiple sclerosis. Sequencing used immunoSEQ multiplex PCR; TCRdb keeps in-frame clones, though not all of them. The sample consists of approximately 100,000 clones, around 90% of them appearing once. Germline V lookup: CDR1 SEHNR, CDR2 FQNEAQ (reference sequence). This CDR3 region has 12 residues. The germline V and J ends were trimmed by 5 bases and 10 bases, with 14 bases remaining between them. This receptor was taken from a female donor in good health, enrolled as a control in a pregnancy study. The chain has TRBV7-9 and TRBJ1-1, with TRBD1 as a possible D gene (5 bases). The sample was peripheral blood, taken after pregnancy. CDR3 nucleotides: TGTGCCAGCAGCCCCCCAGGGTTCAGAGCTTTCTTT. Protein sequence: CASSPPGFRAFF.